The sequence of this T cell receptor (beta chain) was determined in a study of cytomegalovirus exposure and HLA in healthy donors. Overall study findings and caveats: Cytomegalovirus-associated status was assigned to 164 TCR beta chains.

The V end lost 0 bases, the J end lost 2 bases, and 11 bases lay between the germline ends. Germline V gives CDR1 MNHNS, CDR2 SASEGT. The length of the CDR3 is 16 residues. Regarding this clone: No antigen is known for it.

Primers: 60 Vbeta forward and 13 Jbeta reverse. Produced via immunoSEQ multiplex PCR; TCRdb's table is partial and in-frame only. The sample consists of 100,000 to 150,000 clones, around three quarters of them appearing once. Healthy bone marrow donors made up the donors. Sequenced: PBMCs. The V and J genes are TRBV6-1 and TRBJ1-3; D gene unclear. This TCR was sampled from a female donor in good health and CMV-seronegative. CDR3 sequence: CASSEALGETGNTIYF. CDR3 DNA sequence: TGTGCCAGCAGTGAAGCGCTCGGGGAGACTGGAAACACCATATATTTT.